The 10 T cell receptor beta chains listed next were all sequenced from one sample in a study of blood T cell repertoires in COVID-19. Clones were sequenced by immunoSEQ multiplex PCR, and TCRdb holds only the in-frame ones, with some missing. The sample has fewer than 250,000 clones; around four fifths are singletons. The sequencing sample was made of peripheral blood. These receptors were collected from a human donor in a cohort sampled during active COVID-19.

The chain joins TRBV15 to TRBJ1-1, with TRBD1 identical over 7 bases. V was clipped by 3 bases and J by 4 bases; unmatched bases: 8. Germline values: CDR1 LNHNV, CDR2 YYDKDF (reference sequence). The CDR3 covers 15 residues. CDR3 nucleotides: TGTGCCACCAGCAGGGTTAGACAGGGATCCACTGAAGCTTTCTTT. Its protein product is CATSRVRQGSTEAFF. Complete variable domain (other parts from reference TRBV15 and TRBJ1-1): DAMVIQNPRYQVTQFGKPVTLSCSQTLNHNVMYWYQQKSSQAPKLLFHYYDKDFNNEADTPDNFQSRRPNTSFCFLDIRSPGLGDTAMYLCATSRVRQGSTEAFFGQGTRLTVV.

The CDR3, as DNA: TGCGCCAGCAGATTGGGACAGGGGACCCTCTACGAGCAGTACTTC. Its translation is CASRLGQGTLYEQYF. The V and J genes are TRBV10-2 and TRBJ2-7; 10 bases align to TRBD1. Germline V gene data show CDR1 as WSHSY and CDR2 as SAAADI. Trimming cost V 6 bases and J 3 bases; bases outside gene matches: 8. The CDR3 has 15 residues.

In nucleotides, the CDR3 is TGTGCCAGCTCACCCAGGGGCGGGGGCACTGAAGCTTTCTTT. Protein sequence: CASSPRGGGTEAFF. The chain is built from TRBV18 and TRBJ1-1, with D perhaps matching TRBD1 (6 bases). Germline-derived CDR1 and CDR2 are KGHSH and LQKENI. CDR3 length equals 14 residues. The ends were cut back, 3 bases at V and 4 bases at J, with 12 bases in the middle.

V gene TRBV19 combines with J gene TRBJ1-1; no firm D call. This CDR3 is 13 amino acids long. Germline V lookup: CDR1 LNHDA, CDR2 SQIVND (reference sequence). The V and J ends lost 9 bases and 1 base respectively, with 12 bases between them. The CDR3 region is CARTLPGNTEAFF. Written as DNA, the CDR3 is TGTGCCAGGACCCTGCCGGGGAACACTGAAGCTTTCTTT.

The CDR3 DNA follows: TGCGCCAGCAGCCCACGGACTAGTTCATTCGATGAGCAGTTCTTC. Protein product: CASSPRTSSFDEQFF. The V gene is TRBV5-1, the J gene TRBJ2-1; 7 bases map to TRBD2. The germline V gene has CDR1 SGHRS and CDR2 YFSETQ. The V gene end was trimmed by 4 bases and the J gene end by 8 bases; junction bases not matched to a gene: 12. The CDR3 runs 15 residues.

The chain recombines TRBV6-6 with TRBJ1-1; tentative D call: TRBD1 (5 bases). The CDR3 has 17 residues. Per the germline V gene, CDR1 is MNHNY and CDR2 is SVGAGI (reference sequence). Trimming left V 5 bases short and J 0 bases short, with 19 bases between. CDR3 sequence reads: CASSPGGGSLLNTEAFF. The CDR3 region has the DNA TGTGCCAGCAGTCCCGGGGGGGGAAGCCTACTGAACACTGAAGCTTTCTTT.

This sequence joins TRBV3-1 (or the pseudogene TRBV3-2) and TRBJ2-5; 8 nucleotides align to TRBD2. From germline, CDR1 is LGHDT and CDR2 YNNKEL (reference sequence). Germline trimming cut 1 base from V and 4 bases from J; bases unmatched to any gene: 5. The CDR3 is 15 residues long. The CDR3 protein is CASSQAAGVPETQYF. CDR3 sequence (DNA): TGTGCCAGCAGCCAAGCAGCGGGAGTTCCAGAGACCCAGTACTTC.

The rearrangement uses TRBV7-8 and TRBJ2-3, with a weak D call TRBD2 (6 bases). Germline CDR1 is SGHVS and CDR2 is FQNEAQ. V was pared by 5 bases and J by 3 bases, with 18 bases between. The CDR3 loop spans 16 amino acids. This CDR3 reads CASSRERDFTTDTQYF. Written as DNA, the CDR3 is TGTGCCAGCAGCCGGGAGAGGGACTTTACGACAGATACGCAGTATTTT.

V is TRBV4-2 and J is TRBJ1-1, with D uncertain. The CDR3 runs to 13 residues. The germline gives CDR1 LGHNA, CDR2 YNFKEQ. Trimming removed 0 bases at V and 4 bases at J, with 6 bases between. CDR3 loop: CASSQEARTEAFF. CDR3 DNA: TGTGCCAGCAGCCAAGAAGCTCGCACTGAAGCTTTCTTT.

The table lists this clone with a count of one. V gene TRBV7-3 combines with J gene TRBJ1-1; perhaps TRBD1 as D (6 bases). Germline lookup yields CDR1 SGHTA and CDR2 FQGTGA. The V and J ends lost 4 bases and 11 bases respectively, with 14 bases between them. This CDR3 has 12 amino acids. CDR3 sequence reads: CASSSPGERAFF. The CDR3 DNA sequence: TGTGCCAGCAGCTCACCAGGGGAGAGGGCTTTCTTT.